This entry describes one T cell receptor beta chain. The record originates from a study of blood T cell repertoires in COVID-19. For the study at large: The United States, Italy and Spain provided the acute and convalescent COVID-19 samples.

Original processing notes: Reference gene primer amplification in the assay estimated nucleated cell counts. Data came from immunoSEQ multiplex PCR; TCRdb stores just in-frame clones and leaves some out. That table furnishes V, J and clone size, whereas the DNA furnished D and trimming. This table holds around 200,000 clones, about 86% found once. The germline V gene encodes CDR1 MNHEY and CDR2 SMNVEV (reference sequence). The CDR3 extends over 14 amino acids. The V and J ends lost 5 bases and 1 base respectively, with 11 bases between them. The chain is built from TRBV27 and TRBJ1-2; maybe TRBD1 (5 bases). This clonotype originated in a man in his fifties or sixties who had recovered from COVID-19. The specimen was peripheral blood. The CDR3 nucleotides read TGTGCCAGCAGTCCAAGACAGCATAACTATGGCTACACCTTC. Protein sequence: CASSPRQHNYGYTF.